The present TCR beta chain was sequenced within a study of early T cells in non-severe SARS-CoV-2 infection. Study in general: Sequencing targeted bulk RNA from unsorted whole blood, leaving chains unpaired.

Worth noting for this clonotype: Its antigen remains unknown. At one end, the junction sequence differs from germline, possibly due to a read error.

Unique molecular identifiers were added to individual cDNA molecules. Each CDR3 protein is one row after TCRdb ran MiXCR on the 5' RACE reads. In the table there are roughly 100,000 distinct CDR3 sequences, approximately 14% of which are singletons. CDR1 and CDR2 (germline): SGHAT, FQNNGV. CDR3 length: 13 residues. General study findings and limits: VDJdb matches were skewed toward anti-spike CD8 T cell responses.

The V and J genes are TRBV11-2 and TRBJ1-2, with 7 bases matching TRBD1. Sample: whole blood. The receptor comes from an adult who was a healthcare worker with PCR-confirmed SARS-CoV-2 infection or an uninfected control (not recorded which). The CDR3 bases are TGTGTCAGCAGCTCTACAGGGGTATATGGCTACACCTTC. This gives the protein CVSSSTGVYGYTF.